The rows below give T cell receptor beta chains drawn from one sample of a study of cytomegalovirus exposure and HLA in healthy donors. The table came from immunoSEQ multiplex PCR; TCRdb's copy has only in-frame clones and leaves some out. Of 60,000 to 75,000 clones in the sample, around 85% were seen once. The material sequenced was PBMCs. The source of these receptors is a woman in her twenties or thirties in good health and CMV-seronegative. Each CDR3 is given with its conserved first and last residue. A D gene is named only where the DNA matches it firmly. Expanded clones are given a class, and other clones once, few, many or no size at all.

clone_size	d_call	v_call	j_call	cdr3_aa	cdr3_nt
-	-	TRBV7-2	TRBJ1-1	CASSLGGGGHTEAFF	TGTGCCAGCAGCTTAGGCGGGGGGGGGCACACTGAAGCTTTCTTT
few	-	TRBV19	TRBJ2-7	CASSIAGLRGEQYF	TGTGCCAGTAGTATAGCAGGGTTAAGGGGCGAGCAGTACTTC
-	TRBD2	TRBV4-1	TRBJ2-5	CASSLYGTSGTETQYF	TGCGCCAGCAGCCTCTACGGGACTAGCGGGACAGAAACCCAGTACTTC
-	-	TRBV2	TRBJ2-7	CASSEAREYEQYF	TGTGCCAGCAGTGAAGCGAGGGAGTACGAGCAGTACTTC
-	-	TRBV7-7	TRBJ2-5	CASSLERDSETQYF	TGTGCTAGCAGCTTAGAACGGGATAGCGAGACCCAGTACTTC
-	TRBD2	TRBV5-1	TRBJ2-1	CASSLSLAGDNEQFF	TGCGCCAGCAGCTTGTCCCTAGCGGGGGACAATGAGCAGTTCTTC
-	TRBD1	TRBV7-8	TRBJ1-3	CASSLDRASDTIYF	TGTGCCAGCAGCTTGGACAGGGCGTCGGACACCATATATTTT
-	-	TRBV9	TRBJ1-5	CARVGVDLSQPQHF	TGTGCCAGAGTTGGTGTTGATTTGAGTCAGCCCCAGCATTTT
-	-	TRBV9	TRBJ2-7	CASSVGSPRDYEQYF	TGTGCCAGCAGCGTAGGTTCCCCCCGAGACTACGAGCAGTACTTC
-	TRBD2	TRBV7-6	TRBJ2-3	CASSLVAGASTDTQYF	TGTGCCAGCAGCTTAGTAGCGGGGGCCTCCACAGATACGCAGTATTTT
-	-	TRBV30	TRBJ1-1	CAWKQGPANTEAFF	TGTGCCTGGAAGCAGGGCCCAGCAAACACTGAAGCTTTCTTT
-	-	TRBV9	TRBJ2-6	CASSVASSSGANVLTF	TGTGCCAGCAGCGTAGCGAGTTCCTCTGGGGCCAACGTCCTGACTTTC
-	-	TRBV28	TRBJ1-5	CAGSLASHNQPQHF	TGTGCCGGCAGTTTGGCTAGTCACAATCAGCCCCAGCATTTT
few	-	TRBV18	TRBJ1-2	CASQEGANYGYTF	TGTGCCAGTCAAGAGGGAGCTAACTATGGCTACACCTTC
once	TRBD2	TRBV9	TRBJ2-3	CASSVASGGMADTQYF	TGTGCCAGCAGCGTAGCTTCGGGAGGAATGGCAGATACGCAGTATTTT
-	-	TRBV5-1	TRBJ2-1	CASSSKPHDRLTYYNEQFF	TGCGCCAGCAGCTCTAAGCCTCATGACAGACTCACTTACTACAATGAGCAGTTCTTC
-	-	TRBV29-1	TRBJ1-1	CSVEDLGEGSEAFF	TGCAGCGTTGAAGATCTTGGGGAAGGGAGCGAAGCTTTCTTT
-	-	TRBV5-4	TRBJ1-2	CASSLARNYGYTF	TGTGCCAGCAGCTTGGCCAGGAACTATGGCTACACCTTC
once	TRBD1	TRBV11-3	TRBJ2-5	CASTYRGTGEQETQYF	TGTGCCAGCACCTATAGAGGGACAGGCGAGCAAGAGACCCAGTACTTC
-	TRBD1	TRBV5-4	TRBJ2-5	CASSSTGGGETQYF	TGTGCCAGCAGCTCGACAGGGGGGGGAGAGACCCAGTACTTC
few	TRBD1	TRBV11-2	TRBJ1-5	CASSLGTGTGGQPQHF	TGTGCCAGCAGCTTAGGAACCGGGACAGGAGGTCAGCCCCAGCATTTT
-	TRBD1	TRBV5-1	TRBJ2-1	CASSLAGTVYNEQFF	TGCGCCAGCAGCTTGGCGGGGACAGTATACAATGAGCAGTTCTTC
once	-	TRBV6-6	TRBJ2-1	CASRDLSGDSYNEQFF	TGTGCCAGCAGGGACCTGAGCGGAGACTCCTACAATGAGCAGTTCTTC
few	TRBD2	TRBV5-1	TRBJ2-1	CASSPGLASDEQFF	TGCGCCAGCAGCCCCGGACTAGCCAGTGATGAGCAGTTCTTC
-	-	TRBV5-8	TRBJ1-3	CASSLDRAGNTIYF	TGTGCCAGCAGCTTGGACAGGGCAGGAAACACCATATATTTT
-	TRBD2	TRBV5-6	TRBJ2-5	CASSLEGRGVETQYF	TGTGCCAGCAGCTTGGAAGGTCGGGGGGTAGAGACCCAGTACTTC
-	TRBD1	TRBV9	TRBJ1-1	CASSVGGTGTNTEAFF	TGTGCCAGCAGCGTAGGAGGGACAGGGACTAACACTGAAGCTTTCTTT
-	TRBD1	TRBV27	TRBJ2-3	CASSPGTGGMTDTQYF	TGTGCCAGCAGTCCCGGGACAGGGGGTATGACAGATACGCAGTATTTT
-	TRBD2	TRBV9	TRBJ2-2	CASSARLATSTGELFF	TGTGCCAGCAGCGCCCGACTAGCGACTAGCACCGGGGAGCTGTTTTTT
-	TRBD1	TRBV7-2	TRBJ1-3	CASSLVGQAGNTIYF	TGTGCCAGCAGCTTAGTAGGACAGGCTGGAAACACCATATATTTT
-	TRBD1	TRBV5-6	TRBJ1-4	CASRLQGPDEKLFF	TGTGCCAGCAGACTACAGGGGCCCGATGAAAAACTGTTTTTT
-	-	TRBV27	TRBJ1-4	CASSFTGNSYEKLFF	TGTGCCAGCAGTTTTACAGGGAATTCTTATGAAAAACTGTTTTTT
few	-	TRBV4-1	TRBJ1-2	CASSQDRVRPGYGYTF	TGCGCCAGCAGCCAAGACCGAGTCCGTCCAGGCTATGGCTACACCTTC
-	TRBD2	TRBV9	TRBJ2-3	CASSVVAGGGVDTQYF	TGTGCCAGCAGCGTAGTAGCGGGGGGGGGAGTAGATACGCAGTATTTT
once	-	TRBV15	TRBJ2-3	CATRGRSTDTQYF	TGTGCCACCAGGGGCAGGTCCACAGATACGCAGTATTTT
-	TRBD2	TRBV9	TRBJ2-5	CASGRVGEKTQYF	TGTGCCAGCGGGAGGGTCGGGGAAAAGACCCAGTACTTC
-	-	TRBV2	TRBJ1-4	CASSGGNEKLFF	TGTGCCAGCAGCGGCGGCAATGAAAAACTGTTTTTT
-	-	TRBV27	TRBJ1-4	CASSFGGTNEKLFF	TGTGCCAGCAGTTTTGGAGGTACTAATGAAAAACTGTTTTTT
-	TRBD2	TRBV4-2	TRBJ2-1	CASSLVAGADEQFF	TGTGCCAGCAGCCTTGTAGCGGGAGCGGATGAGCAGTTCTTC
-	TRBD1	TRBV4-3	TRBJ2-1	CASSQDRAGGPYNEQFF	TGCGCCAGCAGCCAAGATCGGGCAGGGGGCCCCTACAATGAGCAGTTCTTC
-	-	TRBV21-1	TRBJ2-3	CASTPTVQITQYF	TGTGCCAGCACCCCGACAGTGCAGATTACGCAGTATTTT
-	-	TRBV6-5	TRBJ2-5	CASSYGAVGKTQYF	TGTGCCAGCAGTTACGGGGCGGTAGGAAAGACCCAGTACTTC
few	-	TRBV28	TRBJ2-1	CASSPAREGATVSEQFF	TGTGCCAGCAGTCCTGCCAGGGAAGGGGCAACGGTTAGTGAGCAGTTCTTC
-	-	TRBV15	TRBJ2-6	CATSRDVGQYPGANVLTF	TGTGCCACCAGCAGAGATGTAGGACAGTATCCTGGGGCCAACGTCCTGACTTTC